This T cell receptor beta chain was documented in a study of blood T cell repertoires in COVID-19. Study-wide context: COVID-19 samples, acute and convalescent, were from the United States, Italy and Spain. PBMCs, B-cell-depleted T cells, or T cells provided the cDNA or gDNA that made up the material.

Per the original data handling: Counts of nucleated cells, estimated from reference gene primer amplification, were obtained. The assay was immunoSEQ multiplex PCR, and TCRdb's table has in-frame clones only and misses some. V and J calls and clone size are copied from that table; D and trimming were computed from the DNA. The data show 95,000 to 150,000 clones, around 77% seen once. V trimming: 2 bases; J trimming: 4 bases; junction bases outside the gene matches: 17. The CDR3 is 18 residues long. In germline, CDR1 is SQVTM, CDR2 ANQGSEA. The chain uses TRBV29-1 and TRBJ2-3; 8 nucleotides line up with TRBD2. The TCR comes from a man between 60 and 70 years old with active or convalescent COVID-19. The sequenced material came from peripheral blood. For the CDR3, the DNA is TGCAGCGTTGAACCCCCCTCCGGGGGGGGAGATGGGGCAGATACGCAGTATTTT. Encoded protein: CSVEPPSGGGDGADTQYF.